These 15 T cell receptor beta chains were sequenced from one sample in a study of blood T cell repertoires in COVID-19 (dated by TCRdb to the early 2020s). Library construction relied on the immunoSEQ multiplex PCR assay. TCRdb limited this immuneACCESS table to in-frame rearrangements with V and J called. A share of clones is missing; checked studies link under half to unresolved V genes, and the rest is unexplained. A total of a few hundred thousand clones appear in this sample, approximately 85% of them only once. 5.2% of the sample comes from the top ten. The sequenced sample was peripheral blood. Receptors originate from a woman between 65 and 79 years old with COVID-19, enrolled during active disease.

This clone was detected only a few times. The chain recombines TRBV5-3 with TRBJ2-2; possibly TRBD1 for D (6 bases). TRBV5-3 is annotated as an ORF whose role is uncertain. The length of the CDR3 is 15 residues. V lost 4 bases to trimming and J lost 2 bases, with 12 bases between them. CDR3 sequence (DNA): TGTGCCAGAAGCATCTGGGGGCTAAACACCGGGGAGCTGTTTTTT. Its protein product is CARSIWGLNTGELFF.

This chain uses TRBV10-3 with TRBJ1-6; TRBD1 is a possible D gene (5 bases). Germline V gene data show CDR1 as ENHRY and CDR2 as SYGVKD. This CDR3 region has 14 residues. V was cut by 10 bases and J by 5 bases, with 15 bases left in between. As DNA, the CDR3 is TGTGCCACCGGGGAGGGACGCGATAATTCACCCCTCCACTTT. This codes for CATGEGRDNSPLHF.

This rearrangement joins TRBV27 to TRBJ2-7; 7 nucleotides line up with TRBD1. The CDR3 is made up of 14 amino acids. From germline, CDR1 is MNHEY and CDR2 SMNVEV (reference sequence). Trimming removed 3 bases from V and 9 bases from J; junction bases left unmatched: 11. CDR3 amino acids: CASSFGQGEKVQYF. CDR3 DNA sequence: TGTGCCAGCAGTTTTGGGCAGGGGGAGAAGGTGCAGTACTTC.

This chain links TRBV11-1 with TRBJ2-1, with 10 bases that match TRBD2. Looked up from germline, CDR1 is SGHAT and CDR2 is FQDESV (reference sequence). CDR3 size: 15 residues. V shed 5 bases and J 9 bases; nucleotides not matched to a gene: 10. The CDR3 coding sequence is TGTGCCAGCAGCCCCAGCGGGAGGGCACTTGGTGAGCAGTTCTTC. Protein: CASSPSGRALGEQFF.

The gene calls are TRBV30 and TRBJ2-2, with 9 bases lining up with TRBD1. This CDR3 comprises 15 residues. V was pared by 3 bases and J by 3 bases, with 5 bases of the junction left unmatched. CDR1 and CDR2 (germline): GTSNPN, SVGIG (reference sequence). Here the CDR3 reads CAWRKRDRDTGELFF. Written as DNA, the CDR3 is TGTGCCTGGAGAAAAAGGGACAGGGACACCGGGGAGCTGTTTTTT.

This rearrangement joins TRBV7-9 to TRBJ1-4, with 12 bases identical to TRBD1. V trimming: 5 bases; J trimming: 10 bases; junction bases outside the gene matches: 11. Germline values: CDR1 SEHNR, CDR2 FQNEAQ (reference sequence). The CDR3 runs to 16 residues. In nucleotides, the CDR3 is TGTGCCAGCAGCAGAGATTCCGGGACAGGGGGCGGAAAACTGTTTTTT. Amino acid sequence: CASSRDSGTGGGKLFF.

The rearrangement links TRBV25-1 to TRBJ2-3; TRBD2 agrees at 7 bases. CDR3 length: 13 amino acids. The germline gives CDR1 MGHDK, CDR2 SYGVNS. V gave up 6 bases and J gave up 4 bases; unmatched junction bases: 4. Here the CDR3 DNA reads TGTGCCAGCAGGCGACTAGCTGCAGATACGCAGTATTTT. Protein: CASRRLAADTQYF.

This clone was seen once. The rearrangement links TRBV27 to TRBJ1-2, with D possibly being TRBD1 (5 bases). Germline CDR1 MNHEY, CDR2 SMNVEV (reference sequence). The CDR3 is 15 residues long. Trimming shortened V by 4 bases and J by 4 bases, and 16 bases separated the two germline ends. The CDR3 is CASSSGSRQSYGYTF. In nucleotides, the CDR3 is TGTGCCAGCAGTTCCGGGAGTCGACAGAGCTATGGCTACACCTTC.

The rearrangement links TRBV9 to TRBJ1-2, with 7 bases that match TRBD1. The CDR3 has 17 residues. Trimming removed 5 bases from V and 2 bases from J; junction bases left unmatched: 15. From germline, CDR1 is SGDLS and CDR2 YYNGEE. The CDR3 protein is CASSRPGNRGGNYGYTF. CDR3 in DNA: TGTGCCAGCAGTCGCCCCGGTAACAGGGGTGGAAACTATGGCTACACCTTC.

V gene TRBV7-2 combines with J gene TRBJ2-2, with D hard to call. With 4 bases removed from V and 2 bases from J, the gap between germline ends came to 14 bases. The CDR3 is made up of 16 amino acids. Germline V lookup: CDR1 SGHTA, CDR2 FQGNSA. This chain's CDR3 is CASSSVVPANTGELFF. CDR3 sequence (DNA): TGTGCCAGCAGCTCAGTGGTTCCCGCTAACACCGGGGAGCTGTTTTTT.

The chain links TRBV5-4 to TRBJ2-4, with 10 nucleotides matching TRBD2. The CDR3 is made up of 13 amino acids. The germline gives CDR1 SGHNT, CDR2 YYREEE (reference sequence). Trimming cost V 4 bases and J 6 bases; bases outside gene matches: 1. The CDR3 DNA reads as TGTGCCAGCAGCCGGACTAGCGGAAACATTCAGTACTTC. Translating it yields CASSRTSGNIQYF.

The gene calls are TRBV15 and TRBJ2-1, with 10 bases that match TRBD2. The CDR3 runs 16 residues. The germline CDR1 and CDR2 sequences are LNHNV and YYDKDF (reference sequence). Trimming removed 3 bases from V and 2 bases from J; junction bases left unmatched: 4. This CDR3 is CATSRGLAPTYNEQFF. The CDR3 region has the DNA TGTGCCACCAGCAGGGGACTAGCGCCTACCTACAATGAGCAGTTCTTC.

The V call is TRBV9, the J call TRBJ1-2; D is uncertain. The CDR3 runs to 14 residues. V lost 0 bases to trimming and J lost 1 base, with 7 bases between them. CDR1 is SGDLS, CDR2 YYNGEE, per germline. In DNA form, the CDR3 reads TGTGCCAGCAGCGTAGCTCAGTATAACTATGGCTACACCTTC. Its translation is CASSVAQYNYGYTF.

This chain joins TRBV30 and TRBJ1-3; perhaps TRBD1 as D (5 bases). The CDR3 runs to 11 residues. Deletions cut 8 bases from V and 8 bases from J, with 13 bases between. Germline CDR1 is GTSNPN and CDR2 is SVGIG (reference sequence). CDR3 loop: CAGGALDTIYF. The CDR3 DNA follows: TGTGCCGGGGGTGCGTTGGACACCATATATTTT.

V usage is TRBV5-6 and J usage is TRBJ2-2; D might be TRBD1 (5 bases). CDR3 length: 14 residues. CDR1 and CDR2 from the germline V gene are SGHDT and YYEEEE. Trimming shortened V by 4 bases and J by 1 base, and 8 bases separated the two germline ends. The CDR3 DNA reads as TGTGCCAGCAGCCTAGACAGGAACACCGGGGAGCTGTTTTTT. Translating it yields CASSLDRNTGELFF.